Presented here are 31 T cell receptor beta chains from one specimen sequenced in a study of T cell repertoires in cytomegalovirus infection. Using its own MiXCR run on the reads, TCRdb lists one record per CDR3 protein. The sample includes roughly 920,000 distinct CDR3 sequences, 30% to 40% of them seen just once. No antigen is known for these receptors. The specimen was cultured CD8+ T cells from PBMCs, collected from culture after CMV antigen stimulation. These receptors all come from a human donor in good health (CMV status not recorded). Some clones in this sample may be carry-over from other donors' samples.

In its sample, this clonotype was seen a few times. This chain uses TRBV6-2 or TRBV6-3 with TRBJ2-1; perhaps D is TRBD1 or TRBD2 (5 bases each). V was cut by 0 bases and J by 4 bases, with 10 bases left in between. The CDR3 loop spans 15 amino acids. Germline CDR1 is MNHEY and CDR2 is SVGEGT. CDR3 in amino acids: CASSYSNRRYNEQFF. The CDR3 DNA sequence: TGTGCCAGCAGTTACTCGAACAGGAGGTACAATGAGCAGTTCTTC.

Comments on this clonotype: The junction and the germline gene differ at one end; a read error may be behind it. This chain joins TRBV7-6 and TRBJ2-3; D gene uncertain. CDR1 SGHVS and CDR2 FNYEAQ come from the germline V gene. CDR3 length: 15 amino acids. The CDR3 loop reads CVSSPVKSGTDTQYF. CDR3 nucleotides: TGTGTCAGCAGCCCTGTGAAATCGGGCACAGATACGCAGTATTTT.

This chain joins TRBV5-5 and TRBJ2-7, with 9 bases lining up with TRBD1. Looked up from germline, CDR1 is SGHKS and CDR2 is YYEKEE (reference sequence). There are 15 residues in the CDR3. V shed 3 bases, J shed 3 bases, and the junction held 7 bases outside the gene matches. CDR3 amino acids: CASSSDRGSIYEQYF. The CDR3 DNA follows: TGTGCCAGCAGCTCTGACAGGGGGAGTATCTACGAGCAGTACTTC.

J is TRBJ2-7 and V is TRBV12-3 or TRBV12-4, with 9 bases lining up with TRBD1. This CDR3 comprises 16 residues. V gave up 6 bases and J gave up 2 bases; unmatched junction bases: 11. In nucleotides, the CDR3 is TGTGCCAGCAGCTTTAACGGACAGGGGAGTCCCTACGAGCAGTACTTC. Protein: CASSFNGQGSPYEQYF.

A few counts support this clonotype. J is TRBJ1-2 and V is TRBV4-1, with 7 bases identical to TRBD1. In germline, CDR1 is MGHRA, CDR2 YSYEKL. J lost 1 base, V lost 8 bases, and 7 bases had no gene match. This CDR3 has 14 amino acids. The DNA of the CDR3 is TGCGCCAGCGCCCCCGGGACAGATAACTATGGCTACACCTTC. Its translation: CASAPGTDNYGYTF.

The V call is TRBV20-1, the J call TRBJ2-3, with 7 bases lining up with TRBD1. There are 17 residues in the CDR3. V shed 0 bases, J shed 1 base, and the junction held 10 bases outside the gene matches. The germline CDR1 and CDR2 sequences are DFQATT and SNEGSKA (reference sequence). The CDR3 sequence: CSARDGQALWGTDTQYF. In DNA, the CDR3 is TGCAGTGCTAGAGATGGACAGGCCCTATGGGGCACAGATACGCAGTATTTT.

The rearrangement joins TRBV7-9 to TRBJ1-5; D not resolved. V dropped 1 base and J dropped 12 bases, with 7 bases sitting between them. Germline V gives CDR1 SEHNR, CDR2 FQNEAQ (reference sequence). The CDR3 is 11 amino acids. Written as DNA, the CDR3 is TGTGCCAGCAGCTTAGGGGGTCGCCAGCATTTT. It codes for CASSLGGRQHF. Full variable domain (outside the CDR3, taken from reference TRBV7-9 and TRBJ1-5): DTGVSQNPRHKITKRGQNVTFRCDPISEHNRLYWYRQTLGQGPEFLTYFQNEAQLEKSRLLSDRFSAERPKGSFSTLEIQRTEQGDSAMYLCASSLGGRQHFGDGTRLSIL.

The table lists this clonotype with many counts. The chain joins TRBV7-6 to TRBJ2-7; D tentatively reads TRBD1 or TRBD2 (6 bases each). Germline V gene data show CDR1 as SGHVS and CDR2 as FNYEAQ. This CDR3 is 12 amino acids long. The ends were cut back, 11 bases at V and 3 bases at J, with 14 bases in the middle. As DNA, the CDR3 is TGTGCCTCCGGGGGCCGGGGCTACGAGCAGTACTTC. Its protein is CASGGRGYEQYF.

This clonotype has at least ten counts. The CDR3: CASSWTGPSTDTQYF. Here the CDR3 DNA reads TGTGCCAGCAGTTGGACAGGCCCTAGCACAGATACGCAGTATTTT. The chain is built from TRBV6-5 and TRBJ2-3, with TRBD1 matching over 7 bases. This CDR3 comprises 15 residues. V dropped 4 bases and J dropped 0; count of bases not matched to a gene: 4. Germline V gene sequence: CDR1 MNHEY, CDR2 SVGAGI.

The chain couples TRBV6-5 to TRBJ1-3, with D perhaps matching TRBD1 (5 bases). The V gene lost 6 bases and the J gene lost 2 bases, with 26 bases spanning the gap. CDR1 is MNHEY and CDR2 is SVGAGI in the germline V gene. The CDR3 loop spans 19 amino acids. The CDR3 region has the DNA TGTGCCAGCAGCCCCGAGGCACCCCAGTGGGACCTTACTGGAAACACCATATATTTT. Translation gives CASSPEAPQWDLTGNTIYF.

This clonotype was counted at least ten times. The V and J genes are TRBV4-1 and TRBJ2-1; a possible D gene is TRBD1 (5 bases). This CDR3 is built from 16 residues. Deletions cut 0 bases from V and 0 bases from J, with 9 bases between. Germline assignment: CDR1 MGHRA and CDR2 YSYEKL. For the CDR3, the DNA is TGCGCCAGCAGCCAAGATAGCAGGGTCTCCTACAATGAGCAGTTCTTC. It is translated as CASSQDSRVSYNEQFF.

The CDR3 sequence: CALTLHGGGGTEAFF. CDR3 nucleotide sequence: TGTGCCCTTACCCTCCACGGGGGTGGGGGCACTGAAGCTTTCTTT. The rearrangement joins TRBV28 to TRBJ1-1, with D possibly TRBD1 on 5 matching bases. The CDR3 contains 15 residues. V was shortened by 11 bases and J by 4 bases, with 23 bases between the two germline ends. Germline values: CDR1 MDHEN, CDR2 SYDVKM.

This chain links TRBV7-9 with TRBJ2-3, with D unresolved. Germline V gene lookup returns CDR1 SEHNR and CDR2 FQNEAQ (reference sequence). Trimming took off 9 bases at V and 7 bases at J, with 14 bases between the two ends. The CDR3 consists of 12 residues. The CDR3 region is CASTLRANTQYF. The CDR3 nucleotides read TGTGCCAGTACCCTTCGTGCTAATACGCAGTATTTT.

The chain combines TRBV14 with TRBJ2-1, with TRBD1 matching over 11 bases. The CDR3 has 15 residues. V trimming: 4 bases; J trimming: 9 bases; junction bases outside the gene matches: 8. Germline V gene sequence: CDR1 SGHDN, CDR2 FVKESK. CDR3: CASSRRDRGSSEQFF. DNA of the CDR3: TGTGCCAGCAGCCGCCGGGACAGGGGGTCCAGTGAGCAGTTCTTC.

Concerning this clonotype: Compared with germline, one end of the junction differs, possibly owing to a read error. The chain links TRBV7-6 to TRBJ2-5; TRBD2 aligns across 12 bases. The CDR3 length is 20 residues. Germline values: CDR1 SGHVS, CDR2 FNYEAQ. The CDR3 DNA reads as TGTGCCAGCAGCTTACTCTATCCGACTAGCGGGGGCCTGTACCAAGAGACCCTGTACTTC. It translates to CASSLLYPTSGGLYQETLYF.

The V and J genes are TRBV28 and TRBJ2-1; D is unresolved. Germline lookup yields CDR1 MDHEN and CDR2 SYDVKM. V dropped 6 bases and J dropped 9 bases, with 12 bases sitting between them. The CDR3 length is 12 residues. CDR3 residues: CASSQRRVEQFF. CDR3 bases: TGTGCCAGCAGCCAAAGACGGGTTGAGCAGTTCTTC.

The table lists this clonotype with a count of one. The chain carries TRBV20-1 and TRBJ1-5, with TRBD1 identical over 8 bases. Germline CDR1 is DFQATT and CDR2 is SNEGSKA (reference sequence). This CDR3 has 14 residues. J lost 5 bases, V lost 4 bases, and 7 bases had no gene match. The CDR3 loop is CSAIRQGPDQPQHF. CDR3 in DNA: TGCAGTGCTATAAGACAGGGGCCTGATCAGCCCCAGCATTTT.

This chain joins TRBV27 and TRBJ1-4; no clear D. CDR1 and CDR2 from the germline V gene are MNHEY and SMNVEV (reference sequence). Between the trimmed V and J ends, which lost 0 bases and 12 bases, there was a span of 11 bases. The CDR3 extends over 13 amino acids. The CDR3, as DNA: TGTGCCAGCAGTTTATCGATCCTGGGCGAACTGTTTTTT. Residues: CASSLSILGELFF.

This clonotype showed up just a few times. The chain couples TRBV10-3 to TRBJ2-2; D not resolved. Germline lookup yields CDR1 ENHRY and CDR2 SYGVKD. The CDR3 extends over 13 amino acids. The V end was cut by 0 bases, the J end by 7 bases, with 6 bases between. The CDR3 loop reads CAISESRIGELFF. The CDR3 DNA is TGTGCCATCAGTGAGTCACGGATCGGGGAGCTGTTTTTT.

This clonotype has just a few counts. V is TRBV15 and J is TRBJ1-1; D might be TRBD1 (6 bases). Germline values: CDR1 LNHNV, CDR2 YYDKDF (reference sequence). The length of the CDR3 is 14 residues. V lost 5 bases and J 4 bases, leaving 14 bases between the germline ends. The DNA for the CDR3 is TGTGCCACCAGCGCTACAGGGCCGGGCACTGAAGCTTTCTTT. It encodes CATSATGPGTEAFF.

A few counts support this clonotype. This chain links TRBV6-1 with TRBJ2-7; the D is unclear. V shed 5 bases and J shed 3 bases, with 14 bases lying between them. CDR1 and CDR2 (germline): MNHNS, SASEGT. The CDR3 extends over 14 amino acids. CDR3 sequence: CASSFLDIIYEQYF. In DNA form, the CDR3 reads TGTGCCAGCAGTTTCCTCGACATCATCTACGAGCAGTACTTC.

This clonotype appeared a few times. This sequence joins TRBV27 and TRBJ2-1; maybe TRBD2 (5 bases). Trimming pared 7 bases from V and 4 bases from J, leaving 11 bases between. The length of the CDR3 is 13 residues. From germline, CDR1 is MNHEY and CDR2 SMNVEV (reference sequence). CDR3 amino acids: CASTWTPYNEQFF. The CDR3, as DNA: TGTGCCAGCACCTGGACTCCTTACAATGAGCAGTTCTTC.

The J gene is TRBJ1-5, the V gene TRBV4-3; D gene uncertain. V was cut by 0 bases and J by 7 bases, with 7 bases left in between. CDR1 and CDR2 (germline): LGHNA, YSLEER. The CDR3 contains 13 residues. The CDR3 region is CASSQDGGQPQHF. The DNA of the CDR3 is TGCGCCAGCAGCCAAGATGGTGGGCAGCCCCAGCATTTT.

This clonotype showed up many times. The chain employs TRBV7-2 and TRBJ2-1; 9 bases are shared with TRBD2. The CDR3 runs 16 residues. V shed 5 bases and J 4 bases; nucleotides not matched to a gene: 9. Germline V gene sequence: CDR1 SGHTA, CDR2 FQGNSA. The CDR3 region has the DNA TGTGCCAGCAGCCCATCAGCGGGGGGTACGTACAATGAGCAGTTCTTC. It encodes CASSPSAGGTYNEQFF.

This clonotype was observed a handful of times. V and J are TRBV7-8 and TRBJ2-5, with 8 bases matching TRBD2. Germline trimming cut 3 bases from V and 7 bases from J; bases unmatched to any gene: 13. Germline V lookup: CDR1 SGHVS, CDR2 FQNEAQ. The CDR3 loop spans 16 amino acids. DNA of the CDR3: TGTGCCAGCAGCTTGAGCGGGGGCCCGCAAATGAGGACCCAGTACTTC. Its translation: CASSLSGGPQMRTQYF.

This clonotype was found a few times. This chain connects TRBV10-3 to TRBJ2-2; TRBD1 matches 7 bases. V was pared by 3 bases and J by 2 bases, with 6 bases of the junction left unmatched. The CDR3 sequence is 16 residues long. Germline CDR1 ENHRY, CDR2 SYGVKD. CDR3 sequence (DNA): TGTGCCATCAGTGACCACGGGACAGCCAACACCGGGGAGCTGTTTTTT. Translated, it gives CAISDHGTANTGELFF.

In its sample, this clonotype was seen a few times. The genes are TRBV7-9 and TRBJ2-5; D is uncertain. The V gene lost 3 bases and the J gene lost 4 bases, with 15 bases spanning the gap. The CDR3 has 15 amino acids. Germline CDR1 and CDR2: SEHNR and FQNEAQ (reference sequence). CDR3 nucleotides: TGTGCCAGCAGCTTCCTGCGCGGCAGTCCAGAGACCCAGTACTTC. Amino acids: CASSFLRGSPETQYF.

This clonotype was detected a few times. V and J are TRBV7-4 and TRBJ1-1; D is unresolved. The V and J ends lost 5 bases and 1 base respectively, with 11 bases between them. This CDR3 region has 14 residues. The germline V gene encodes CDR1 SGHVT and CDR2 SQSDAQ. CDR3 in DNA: TGTGCCAGCAGCCCAGACGGTGGGAACACTGAAGCTTTCTTT. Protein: CASSPDGGNTEAFF.

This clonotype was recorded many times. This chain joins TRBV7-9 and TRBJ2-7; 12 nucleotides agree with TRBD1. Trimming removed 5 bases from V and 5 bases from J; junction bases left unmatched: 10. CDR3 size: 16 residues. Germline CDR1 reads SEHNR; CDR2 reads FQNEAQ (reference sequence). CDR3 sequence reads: CASSTRDRGLRDEQYF. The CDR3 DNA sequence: TGTGCCAGCAGCACCCGGGACAGGGGGCTTCGGGACGAGCAGTACTTC.

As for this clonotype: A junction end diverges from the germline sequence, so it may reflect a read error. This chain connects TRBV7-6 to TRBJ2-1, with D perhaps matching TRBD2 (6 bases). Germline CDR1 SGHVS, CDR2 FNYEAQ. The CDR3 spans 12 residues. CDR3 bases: TGTGCCGGCAGGCCCGACGGGGGTGAGCAGTTCTTC. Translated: CAGRPDGGEQFF. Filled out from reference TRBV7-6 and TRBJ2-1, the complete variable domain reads GAGVSQSPRYKVTKRGQDVALRCDPISGHVSLYWYRQALGQGPEFLTYFNYEAQQDKSGLPNDRFSAERPEGSISTLTIQRTEQRDSAMYRCAGRPDGGEQFFGPGTRLTVL.

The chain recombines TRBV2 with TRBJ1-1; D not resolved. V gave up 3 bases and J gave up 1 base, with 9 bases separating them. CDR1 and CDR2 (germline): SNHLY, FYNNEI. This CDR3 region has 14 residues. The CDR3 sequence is CASSEDPTNTEAFF. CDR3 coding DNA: TGTGCCAGCAGTGAGGACCCAACGAACACTGAAGCTTTCTTT.